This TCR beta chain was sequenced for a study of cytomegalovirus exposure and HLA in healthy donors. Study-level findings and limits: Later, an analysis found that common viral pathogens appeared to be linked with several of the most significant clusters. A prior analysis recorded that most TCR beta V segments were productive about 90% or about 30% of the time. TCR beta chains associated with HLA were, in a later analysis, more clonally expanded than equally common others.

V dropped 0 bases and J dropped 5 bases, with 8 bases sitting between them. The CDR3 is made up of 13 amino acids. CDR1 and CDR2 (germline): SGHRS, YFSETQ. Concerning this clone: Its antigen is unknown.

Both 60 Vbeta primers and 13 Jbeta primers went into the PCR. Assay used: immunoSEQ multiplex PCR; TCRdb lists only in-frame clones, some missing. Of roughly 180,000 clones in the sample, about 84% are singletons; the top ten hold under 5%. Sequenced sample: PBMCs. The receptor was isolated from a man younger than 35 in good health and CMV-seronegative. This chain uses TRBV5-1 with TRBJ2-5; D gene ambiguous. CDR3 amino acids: CASSLGAVETQYF. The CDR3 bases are TGCGCCAGCAGCTTGGGGGCTGTTGAGACCCAGTACTTC.